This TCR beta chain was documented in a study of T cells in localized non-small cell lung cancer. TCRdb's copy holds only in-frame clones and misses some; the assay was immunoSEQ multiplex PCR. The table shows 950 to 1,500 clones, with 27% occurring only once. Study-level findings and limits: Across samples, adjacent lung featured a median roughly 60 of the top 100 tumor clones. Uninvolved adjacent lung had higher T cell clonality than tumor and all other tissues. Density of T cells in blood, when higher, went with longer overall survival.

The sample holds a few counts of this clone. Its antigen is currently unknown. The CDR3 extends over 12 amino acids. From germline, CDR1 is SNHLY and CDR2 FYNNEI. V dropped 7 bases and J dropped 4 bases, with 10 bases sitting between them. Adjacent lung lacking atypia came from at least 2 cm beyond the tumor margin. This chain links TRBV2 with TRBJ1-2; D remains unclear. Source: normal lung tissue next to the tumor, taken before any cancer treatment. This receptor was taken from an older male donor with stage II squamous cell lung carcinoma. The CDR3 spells CASNPAAYGYTF. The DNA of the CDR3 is TGTGCCAGCAATCCGGCAGCCTATGGCTACACCTTC.